This T cell receptor (beta chain) stems from a study of T cells in Graves' hyperthyroidism and ophthalmopathy (dated by TCRdb to between 2019 and 2020). Turning to the overall study: Peripheral blood was sampled at the time of initial diagnosis, prior to any treatment. Prospective prediction of ophthalmopathy was tested in an independent validation cohort consisting of 18 hyperthyroidism patients and around 16 patients who later progressed to ophthalmopathy. Thyroid tissue and blood T-cell repertoires from about 6 Graves' hyperthyroidism patients were also compared in the study. Once sampling was done, hyperthyroidism patients were given methimazole at a starting dose of 30 mg daily, whereas ophthalmopathy patients were given high-dose intravenous methylprednisolone. TCR Vbeta CDR3 sequencing of 135 peripheral blood samples (under 45 ophthalmopathy, 75 to 85 hyperthyroidism and approximately 17 progressor patients) is reported in the paper. A discovery cohort of approximately 97 patients, fewer than 50 with Graves' ophthalmopathy and more than 55 with stable Graves' hyperthyroidism, was used to find distinguishing TCR V-J signatures. The roughly 100 discovery patients were randomly divided into training and test sets at a 7:3 ratio. Findings and caveats that apply to the study as a whole: Most expanded thyroid clonotypes (frequency above 0.001) were also detected in blood, a finding suggesting that blood repertoires may reflect thyroid immune responses. In validation, progression to ophthalmopathy was predicted by the model with around 71% sensitivity and about 72% specificity, a median of roughly 6 months before onset. Ophthalmopathy was separated from stable hyperthyroidism by a 13 V-J signature model, with around 88% sensitivity and roughly 81% specificity obtained in cross-validation and 80%/75% obtained in testing. No statistical method was used to set the sample size in advance, and investigators knew the group allocation.

Concerning this clonotype: What antigen it recognizes has not been identified. No quality values exist for individual bases; no much larger clone is one base distant.

Stable Graves' hyperthyroidism was defined as no progression to ophthalmopathy during 18 months of follow-up. Hyperthyroidism patients were newly diagnosed, had a disease duration of under 2 months, and were aged 18 to 65 years. Any patient with an uncontrolled infection, another autoimmune disease, pregnancy or lactation was excluded. Clinical symptoms, serum thyroxine and TRAb, thyroid ultrasound, and orbital computed tomography formed the basis for the diagnoses. PBMCs were isolated from about 9 ml of fresh peripheral blood by Ficoll-Paque density gradient centrifugation. Trizol reagent was used to extract total RNA, and RNA quality was then checked on an Agilent 2100 Bioanalyzer. The germline V end is reduced by 5 bases and the J end by 0 bases; junction bases left unmatched: 10. From a lookup of the germline V gene, CDR1 and CDR2 are MDHEN and SYDVKM. Its CDR3 holds 17 amino acids, cysteine through phenylalanine. Only CDR3 DNA remains: 51 bases, in frame from the first base.

The TCR beta CDR3 regions were amplified from RNA transcripts. A first-round RT-PCR of the TCR CDR3 used the HTBI primer set with the Qiagen OneStep RT-PCR kit. A second multiplex PCR round built the libraries, followed by size selection and purification. The libraries were sequenced on an Illumina HiSeq2000 using paired-end 100 bp reads. Concerning the study's data processing: Raw data were processed with SOAPnuke, discarding reads with adapters, uncalled bases, mean Phred below 15, or no exact constant-primer or identifier match. High-quality paired reads were merged with COPE v1.2.5, and unique nucleotide sequences were defined as clonotypes. MiTCR v1.1 was used to align clonotypes to the IMGT TRBV, TRBD and TRBJ reference segments. The analysis included only V-J combinations with a frequency above 0.0001, which together covered approximately 99% of the repertoires. A TCS score was defined as the ratio of F50 (clonal expansion) to E x V (chaos), with BLOSUM62-based TCRdist applied between CDR3 peptides within each V-J. Welch's t-statistics and random forest reduced 500 to 650 V-J features to about 13, which were used in a naive Bayes classifier (R e1071). In-frame beta chains were kept once TCRdb had trimmed the public reads at Q25 with fastp and called clones with MiXCR. Each CDR3 protein gets just one entry, which takes the most common genes and DNA from the rows behind it. TCRdb assigned the V and J calls; the authors' analysis was not used. This sample lists around 690,000 distinct CDR3 sequences; roughly a sixth were detected once. Of the sample, roughly 16% falls within the top ten clones.

The sequence was collected from a man in his fifties with Graves' hyperthyroidism. Recombination connected TRBV28 to TRBJ2-3; TRBD2 lines up with 8 middle nucleotides. The sample was blood. For the CDR3, the sequence is CASSDTGTRTSTDTQYF. The nucleotide sequence is given as TGTGCCAGCAGTGATACCGGGACTAGGACTAGCACAGATACGCAGTATTTT. The full variable domain, completed from the reference TRBV28 and TRBJ2-3 proteins outside the CDR3, reads DVKVTQSSRYLVKRTGEKVFLECVQDMDHENMFWYRQDPGLGLRLIYFSYDVKMKEKGDIPEGYSVSREKKERFSLILESASTNQTSMYLCASSDTGTRTSTDTQYFGPGTRLTVL.